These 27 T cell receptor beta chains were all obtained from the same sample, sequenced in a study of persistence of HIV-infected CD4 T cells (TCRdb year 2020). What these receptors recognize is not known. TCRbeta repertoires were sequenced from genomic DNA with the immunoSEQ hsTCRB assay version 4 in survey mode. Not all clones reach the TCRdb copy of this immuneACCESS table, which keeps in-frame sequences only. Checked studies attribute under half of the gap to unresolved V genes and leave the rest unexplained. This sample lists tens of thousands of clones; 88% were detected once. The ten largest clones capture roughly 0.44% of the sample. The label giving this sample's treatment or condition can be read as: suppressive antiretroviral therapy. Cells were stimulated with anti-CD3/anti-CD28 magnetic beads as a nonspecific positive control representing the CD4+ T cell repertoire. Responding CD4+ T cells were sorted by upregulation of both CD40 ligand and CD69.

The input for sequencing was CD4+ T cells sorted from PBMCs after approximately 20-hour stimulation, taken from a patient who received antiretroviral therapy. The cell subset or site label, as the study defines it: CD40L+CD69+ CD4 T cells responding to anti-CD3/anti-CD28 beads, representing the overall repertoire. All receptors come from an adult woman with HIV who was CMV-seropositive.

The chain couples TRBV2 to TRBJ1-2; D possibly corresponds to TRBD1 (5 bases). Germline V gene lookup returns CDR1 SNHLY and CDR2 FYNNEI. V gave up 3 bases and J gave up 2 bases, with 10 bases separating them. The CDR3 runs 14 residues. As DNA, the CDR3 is TGTGCCAGCAGTGATCAGGGTATGAACTATGGCTACACCTTC. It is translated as CASSDQGMNYGYTF.

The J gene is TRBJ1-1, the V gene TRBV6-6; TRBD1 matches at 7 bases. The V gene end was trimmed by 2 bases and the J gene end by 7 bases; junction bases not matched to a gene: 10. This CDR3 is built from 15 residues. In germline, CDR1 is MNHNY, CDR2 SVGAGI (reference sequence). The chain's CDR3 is CASSYPDPRDSEAFF. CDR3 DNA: TGTGCCAGCAGTTACCCGGATCCGAGGGACAGTGAAGCTTTCTTT.

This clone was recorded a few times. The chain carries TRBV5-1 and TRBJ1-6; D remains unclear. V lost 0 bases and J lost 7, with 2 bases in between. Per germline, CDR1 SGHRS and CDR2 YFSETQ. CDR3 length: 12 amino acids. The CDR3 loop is CASSLENSPLHF. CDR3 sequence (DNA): TGCGCCAGCAGCTTGGAGAATTCACCCCTCCACTTT.

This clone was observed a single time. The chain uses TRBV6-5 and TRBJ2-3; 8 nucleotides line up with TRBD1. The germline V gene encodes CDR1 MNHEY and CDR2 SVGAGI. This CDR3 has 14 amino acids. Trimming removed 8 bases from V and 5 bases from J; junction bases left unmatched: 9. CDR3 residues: CASGTDRGRDTQYF. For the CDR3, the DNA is TGTGCCAGCGGTACAGACAGGGGAAGAGATACGCAGTATTTT.

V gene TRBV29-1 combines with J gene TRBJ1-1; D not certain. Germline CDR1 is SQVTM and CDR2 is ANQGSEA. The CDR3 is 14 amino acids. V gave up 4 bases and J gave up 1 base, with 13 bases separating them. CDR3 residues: CSVAVGRANTEAFF. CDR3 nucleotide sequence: TGCAGCGTTGCGGTGGGCAGAGCGAACACTGAAGCTTTCTTT.

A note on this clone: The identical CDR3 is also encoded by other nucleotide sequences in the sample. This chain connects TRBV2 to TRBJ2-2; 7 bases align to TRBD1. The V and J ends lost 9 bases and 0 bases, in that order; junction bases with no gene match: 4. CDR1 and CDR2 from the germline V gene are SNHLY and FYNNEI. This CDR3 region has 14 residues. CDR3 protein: CASRQGTNTGELFF. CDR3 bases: TGTGCCAGTCGACAGGGAACGAACACCGGGGAGCTGTTTTTT.

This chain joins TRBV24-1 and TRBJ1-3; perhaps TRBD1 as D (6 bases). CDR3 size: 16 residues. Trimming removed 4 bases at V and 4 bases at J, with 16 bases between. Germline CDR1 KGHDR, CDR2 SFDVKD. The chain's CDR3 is CATSDPQGGSGNTIYF. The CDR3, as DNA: TGTGCCACCAGTGACCCACAGGGAGGTAGCGGAAACACCATATATTTT.

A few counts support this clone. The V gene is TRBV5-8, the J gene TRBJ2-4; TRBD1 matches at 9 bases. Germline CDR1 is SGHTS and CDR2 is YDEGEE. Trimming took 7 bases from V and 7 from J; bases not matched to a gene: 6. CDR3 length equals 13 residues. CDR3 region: CASGTGGRNIQYF. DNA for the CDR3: TGTGCCAGCGGAACAGGGGGCCGGAACATTCAGTACTTC.

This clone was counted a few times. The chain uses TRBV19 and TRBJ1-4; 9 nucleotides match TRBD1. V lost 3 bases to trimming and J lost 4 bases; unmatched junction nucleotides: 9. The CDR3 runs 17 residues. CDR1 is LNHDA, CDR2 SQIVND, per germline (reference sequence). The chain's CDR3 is CASSMGDRADGNEKLFF. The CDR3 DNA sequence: TGTGCCAGTAGTATGGGGGACAGGGCGGACGGTAATGAAAAACTGTTTTTT.

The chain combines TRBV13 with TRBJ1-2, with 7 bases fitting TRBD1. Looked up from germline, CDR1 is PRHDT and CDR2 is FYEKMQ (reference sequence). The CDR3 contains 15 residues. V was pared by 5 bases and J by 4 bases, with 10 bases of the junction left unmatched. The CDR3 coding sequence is TGTGCCAGCAGCCCCCGGGGACAGATGTTCTATGGCTACACCTTC. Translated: CASSPRGQMFYGYTF. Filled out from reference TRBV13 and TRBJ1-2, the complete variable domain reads AAGVIQSPRHLIKEKRETATLKCYPIPRHDTVYWYQQGPGQDPQFLISFYEKMQSDKGSIPDRFSAQQFSDYHSELNMSSLELGDSALYFCASSPRGQMFYGYTFGSGTRLTVV.

The CDR3, as DNA: TGCGCCAGCAGTGTCGGGGGGACAGGGGACGAGCAGTACTTC. This sequence encodes CASSVGGTGDEQYF. The J gene is TRBJ2-7, the V gene TRBV10-2, with 10 bases lining up with TRBD1. This CDR3 contains 14 residues. The germline V gene encodes CDR1 WSHSY and CDR2 SAAADI. V lost 4 bases to trimming and J lost 5 bases; unmatched junction nucleotides: 5.

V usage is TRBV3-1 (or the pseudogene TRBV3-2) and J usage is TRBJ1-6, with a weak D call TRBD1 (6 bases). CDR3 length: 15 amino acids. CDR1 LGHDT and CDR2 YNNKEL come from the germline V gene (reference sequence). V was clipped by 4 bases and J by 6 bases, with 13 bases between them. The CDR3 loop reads CASSPAQGTNSPLHF. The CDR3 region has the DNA TGTGCCAGCAGCCCCGCACAGGGAACTAATTCACCCCTCCACTTT.

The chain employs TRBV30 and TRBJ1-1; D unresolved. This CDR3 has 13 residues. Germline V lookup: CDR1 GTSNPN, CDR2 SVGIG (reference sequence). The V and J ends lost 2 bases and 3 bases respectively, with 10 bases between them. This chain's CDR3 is CAWSSWGDTEAFF. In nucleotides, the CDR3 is TGTGCCTGGAGTAGTTGGGGAGACACTGAAGCTTTCTTT. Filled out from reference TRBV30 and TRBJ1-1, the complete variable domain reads SQTIHQWPATLVQPVGSPLSLECTVEGTSNPNLYWYRQAAGRGLQLLFYSVGIGQISSEVPQNLSASRPQDRQFILSSKKLLLSDSGFYLCAWSSWGDTEAFFGQGTRLTVV.

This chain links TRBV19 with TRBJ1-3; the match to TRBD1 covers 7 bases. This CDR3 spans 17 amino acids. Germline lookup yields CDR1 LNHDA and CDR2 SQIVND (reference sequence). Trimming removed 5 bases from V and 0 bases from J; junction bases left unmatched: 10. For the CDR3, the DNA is TGTGCCAGTAGTTTTTTTAGGGACAGCATCTCTGGAAACACCATATATTTT. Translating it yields CASSFFRDSISGNTIYF. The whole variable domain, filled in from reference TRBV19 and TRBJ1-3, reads DGGITQSPKYLFRKEGQNVTLSCEQNLNHDAMYWYRQDPGQGLRLIYYSQIVNDFQKGDIAEGYSVSREKKESFPLTVTSAQKNPTAFYLCASSFFRDSISGNTIYFGEGSWLTVV.

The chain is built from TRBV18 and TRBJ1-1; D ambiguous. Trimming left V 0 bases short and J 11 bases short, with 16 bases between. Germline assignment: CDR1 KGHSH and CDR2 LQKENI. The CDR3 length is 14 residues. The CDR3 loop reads CASSPPTGPDSAFF. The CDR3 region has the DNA TGTGCCAGCTCACCACCTACCGGACCTGATTCGGCTTTCTTT.

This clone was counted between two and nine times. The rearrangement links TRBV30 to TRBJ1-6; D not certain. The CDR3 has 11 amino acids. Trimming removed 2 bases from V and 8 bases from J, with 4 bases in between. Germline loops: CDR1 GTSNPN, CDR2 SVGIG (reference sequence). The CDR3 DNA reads TGTGCCTGGAGTCGCGATTCACCCCTCCACTTT. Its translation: CAWSRDSPLHF.

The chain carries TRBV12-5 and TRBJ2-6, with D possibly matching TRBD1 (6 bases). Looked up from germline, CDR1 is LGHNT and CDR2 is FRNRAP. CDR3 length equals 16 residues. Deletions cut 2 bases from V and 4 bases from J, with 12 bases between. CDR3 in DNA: TGTGCTAGTGGTTTGATCAGGGGATCAGGGGCCAACGTCCTGACTTTC. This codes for CASGLIRGSGANVLTF.

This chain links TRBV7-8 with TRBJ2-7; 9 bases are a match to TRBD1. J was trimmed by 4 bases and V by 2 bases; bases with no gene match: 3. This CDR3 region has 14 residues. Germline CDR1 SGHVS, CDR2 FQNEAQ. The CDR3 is CASSLTDRGYEQYF. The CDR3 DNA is TGTGCCAGCAGCTTAACGGACAGGGGATACGAGCAGTACTTC. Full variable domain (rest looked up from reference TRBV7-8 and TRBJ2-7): GAGVSQSPRYKVAKRGQDVALRCDPISGHVSLFWYQQALGQGPEFLTYFQNEAQLDKSGLPSDRFFAERPEGSVSTLKIQRTQQEDSAVYLCASSLTDRGYEQYFGPGTRLTVT.

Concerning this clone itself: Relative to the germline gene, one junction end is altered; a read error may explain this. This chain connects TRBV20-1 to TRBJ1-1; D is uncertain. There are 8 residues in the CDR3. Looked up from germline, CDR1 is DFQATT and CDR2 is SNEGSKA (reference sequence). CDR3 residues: CSASRGIF. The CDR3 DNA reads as TGCAGTGCTTCACGCGGGATCTTT.

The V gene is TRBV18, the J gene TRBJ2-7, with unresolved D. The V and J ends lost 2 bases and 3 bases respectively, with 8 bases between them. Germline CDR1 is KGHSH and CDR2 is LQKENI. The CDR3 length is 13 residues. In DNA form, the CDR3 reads TGTGCCAGCTCACCAGGGCCCAACTACGAGCAGTACGTC. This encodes CASSPGPNYEQYV.

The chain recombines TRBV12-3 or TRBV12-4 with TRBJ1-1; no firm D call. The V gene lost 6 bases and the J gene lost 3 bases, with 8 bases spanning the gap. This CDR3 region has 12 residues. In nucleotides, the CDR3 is TGTGCCAGCAGCTACGGGGACACTGAAGCTTTCTTT. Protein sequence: CASSYGDTEAFF.

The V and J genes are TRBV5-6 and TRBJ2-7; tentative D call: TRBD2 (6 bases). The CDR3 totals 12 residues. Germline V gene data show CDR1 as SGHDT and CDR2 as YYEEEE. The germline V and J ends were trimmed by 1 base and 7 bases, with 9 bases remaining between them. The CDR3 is CASSLWGREQYF. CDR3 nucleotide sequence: TGTGCCAGCAGCTTGTGGGGGAGGGAGCAGTACTTC.

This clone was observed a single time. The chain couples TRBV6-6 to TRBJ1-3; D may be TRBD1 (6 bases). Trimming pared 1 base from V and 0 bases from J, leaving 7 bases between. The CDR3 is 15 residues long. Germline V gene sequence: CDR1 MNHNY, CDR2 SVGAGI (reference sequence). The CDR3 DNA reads TGTGCCAGCAGTTACTGGGGGGCCTCTGGAAACACCATATATTTT. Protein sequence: CASSYWGASGNTIYF.

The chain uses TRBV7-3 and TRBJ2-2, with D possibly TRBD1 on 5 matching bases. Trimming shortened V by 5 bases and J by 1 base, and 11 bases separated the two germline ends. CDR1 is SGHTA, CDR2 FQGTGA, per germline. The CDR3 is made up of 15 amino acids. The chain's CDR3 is CASSPSRENTGELFF. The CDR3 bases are TGTGCCAGCAGCCCGTCCAGGGAGAACACCGGGGAGCTGTTTTTT. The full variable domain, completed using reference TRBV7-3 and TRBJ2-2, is GAGVSQTPSNKVTEKGKYVELRCDPISGHTALYWYRQSLGQGPEFLIYFQGTGAADDSGLPNDRFFAVRPEGSVSTLKIQRTERGDSAVYLCASSPSRENTGELFFGEGSRLTVL.

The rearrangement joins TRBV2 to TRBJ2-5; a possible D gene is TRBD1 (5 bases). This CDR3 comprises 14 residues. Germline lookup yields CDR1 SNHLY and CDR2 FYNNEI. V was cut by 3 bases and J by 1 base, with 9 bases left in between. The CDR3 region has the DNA TGTGCCAGCAGTGAGAGACAGACCCAAGAGACCCAGTACTTC. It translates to CASSERQTQETQYF.

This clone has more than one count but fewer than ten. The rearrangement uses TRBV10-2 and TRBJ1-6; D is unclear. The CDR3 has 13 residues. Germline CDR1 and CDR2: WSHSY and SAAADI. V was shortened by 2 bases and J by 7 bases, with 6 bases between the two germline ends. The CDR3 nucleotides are TGCGCCAGCAGTGAGGTGGGGAATTCACCCCTCCACTTT. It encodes CASSEVGNSPLHF.

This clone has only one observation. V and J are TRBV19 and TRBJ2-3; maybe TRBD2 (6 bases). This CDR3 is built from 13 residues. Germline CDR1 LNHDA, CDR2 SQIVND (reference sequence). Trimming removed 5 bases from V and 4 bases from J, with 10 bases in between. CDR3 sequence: CASSVGGPDTQYF. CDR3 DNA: TGTGCCAGTAGTGTGGGGGGACCAGATACGCAGTATTTT. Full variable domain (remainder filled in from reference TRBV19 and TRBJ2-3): DGGITQSPKYLFRKEGQNVTLSCEQNLNHDAMYWYRQDPGQGLRLIYYSQIVNDFQKGDIAEGYSVSREKKESFPLTVTSAQKNPTAFYLCASSVGGPDTQYFGPGTRLTVL.